Below, 7 T cell receptor beta chains from the same sample are listed, as sequenced in a study of blood T cell repertoires in COVID-19. Sequencing was performed with immunoSEQ multiplex PCR; in TCRdb, only in-frame clones are kept and a portion is missing. The table shows tens of thousands of clones, with roughly 83% occurring only once. Specimen: peripheral blood. These receptors were collected from a man aged 40-50 years with acute or convalescent COVID-19.

The gene calls are TRBV5-4 and TRBJ1-4; 10 bases match TRBD1. The CDR3 covers 16 residues. CDR1 is SGHNT and CDR2 is YYREEE in the germline V gene (reference sequence). Unmatched junction bases numbered 8, after V lost 4 bases and J lost 5 bases. CDR3 in DNA: TGTGCCAGCAGCCCGGAACCGACAGGGGGCAATGAAAAACTGTTTTTT. Its translation is CASSPEPTGGNEKLFF.

This clone has a single count. The V call is TRBV6-5, the J call TRBJ2-7; D might be TRBD2 (5 bases). This CDR3 contains 13 residues. Trimming took 8 bases from V and 1 from J, leaving 12 bases between them. The germline V gene has CDR1 MNHEY and CDR2 SVGAGI. CDR3 sequence reads: CASQERGSYEQYF. CDR3 coding DNA: TGTGCCAGCCAAGAAAGAGGGTCCTACGAGCAGTACTTC.

The CDR3 reads CASSQVGLAGPYNEQFF. The CDR3 DNA is TGTGCCAGCAGCCAAGTTGGGCTAGCGGGACCGTACAATGAGCAGTTCTTC. The V and J genes are TRBV3-1 (or the pseudogene TRBV3-2) and TRBJ2-1; 9 positions agree with TRBD2. Germline CDR1 and CDR2: LGHDT and YNNKEL (reference sequence). The V gene end was trimmed by 1 base and the J gene end by 4 bases; junction bases not matched to a gene: 8. CDR3 length: 17 amino acids.

The CDR3: CASGQGYTDTQYF. As DNA, the CDR3 is TGCGCCAGCGGACAGGGCTACACAGATACGCAGTATTTT. The V call is TRBV5-1, the J call TRBJ2-3, with 8 positions matching TRBD1. Germline lookup yields CDR1 SGHRS and CDR2 YFSETQ. The CDR3 consists of 13 residues. With 7 bases clipped from V and 2 bases from J, the junction kept 3 bases outside the gene matches.

The CDR3 region has the DNA TGCGCCAGCAGCTTGAGATTTGGGGACTCCAATGAGCAGTTCTTC. As protein: CASSLRFGDSNEQFF. The chain joins TRBV5-1 to TRBJ2-1; possibly TRBD2 for D (6 bases). Trimming took 1 base from V and 6 from J, leaving 14 bases between them. The CDR3 has 15 amino acids. Germline lookup yields CDR1 SGHRS and CDR2 YFSETQ.

This clone was found a few times. The chain links TRBV2 to TRBJ2-1, with D perhaps TRBD2 (6 bases). This CDR3 comprises 14 residues. Per the germline V gene, CDR1 is SNHLY and CDR2 is FYNNEI. Deletions cut 0 bases from V and 7 bases from J, with 10 bases between. CDR3 loop: CASSEALGGNEQFF. For the CDR3, the DNA is TGTGCCAGCAGTGAAGCGCTGGGAGGAAATGAGCAGTTCTTC.

The chain carries TRBV6-6 and TRBJ2-7, with a tentative D call TRBD1 (5 bases). Germline V gene sequence: CDR1 MNHNY, CDR2 SVGAGI (reference sequence). CDR3 length equals 13 residues. V was clipped by 4 bases and J by 5 bases, with 12 bases between them. CDR3 sequence (DNA): TGTGCCAGCAGTTCCCATCTAGGGGACGAGCAGTACTTC. This translates into CASSSHLGDEQYF.